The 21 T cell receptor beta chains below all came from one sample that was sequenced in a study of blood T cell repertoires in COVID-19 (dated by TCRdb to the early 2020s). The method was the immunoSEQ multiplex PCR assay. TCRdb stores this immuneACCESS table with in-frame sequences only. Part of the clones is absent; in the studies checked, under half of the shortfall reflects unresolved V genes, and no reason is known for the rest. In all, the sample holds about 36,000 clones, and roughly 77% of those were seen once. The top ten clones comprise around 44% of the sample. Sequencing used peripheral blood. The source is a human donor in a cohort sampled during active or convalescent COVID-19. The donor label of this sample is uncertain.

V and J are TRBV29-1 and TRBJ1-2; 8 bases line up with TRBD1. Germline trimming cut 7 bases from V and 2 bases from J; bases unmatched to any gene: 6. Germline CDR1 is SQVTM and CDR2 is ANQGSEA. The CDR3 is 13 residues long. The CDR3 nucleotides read TGCAGCGAGAAGGACAGGGCGAACTATGGCTACACCTTC. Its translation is CSEKDRANYGYTF.

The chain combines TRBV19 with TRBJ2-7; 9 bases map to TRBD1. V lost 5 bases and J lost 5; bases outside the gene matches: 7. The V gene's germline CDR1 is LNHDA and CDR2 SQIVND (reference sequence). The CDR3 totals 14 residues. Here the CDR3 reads CASSSGTGKHEQYF. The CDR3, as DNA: TGTGCCAGTAGTTCCGGGACAGGGAAGCACGAGCAGTACTTC.

Written as DNA, the CDR3 is TGTGCCAGCAGTTACGGAGGCTCCCTCGGGCGAGATACGCAGTATTTT. This codes for CASSYGGSLGRDTQYF. This chain links TRBV6-5 with TRBJ2-3; D is possibly TRBD2 (5 bases). The CDR3 runs 16 residues. CDR1 and CDR2 (germline): MNHEY, SVGAGI. V gave up 2 bases and J gave up 5 bases, with 17 bases separating them.

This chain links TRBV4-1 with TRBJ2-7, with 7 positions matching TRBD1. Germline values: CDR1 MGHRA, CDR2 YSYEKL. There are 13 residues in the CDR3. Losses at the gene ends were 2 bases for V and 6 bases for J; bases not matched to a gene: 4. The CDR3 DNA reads TGCGCCAGCAGCCAATGGACAGGCGGCGAGCAGTACTTC. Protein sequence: CASSQWTGGEQYF.

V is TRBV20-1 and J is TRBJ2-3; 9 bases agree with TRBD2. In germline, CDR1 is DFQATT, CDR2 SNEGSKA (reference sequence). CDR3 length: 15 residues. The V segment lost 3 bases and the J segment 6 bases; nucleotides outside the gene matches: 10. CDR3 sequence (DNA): TGCAGTGCTAGTGGCGCGGGAGGGGTTAGCGATACGCAGTATTTT. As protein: CSASGAGGVSDTQYF.

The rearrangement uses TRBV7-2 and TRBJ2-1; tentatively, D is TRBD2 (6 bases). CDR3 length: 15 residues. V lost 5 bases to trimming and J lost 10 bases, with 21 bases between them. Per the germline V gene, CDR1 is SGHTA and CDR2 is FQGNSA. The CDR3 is CASSTASGLRGEQFF. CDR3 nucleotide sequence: TGTGCCAGCAGCACAGCTTCGGGCCTCCGGGGGGAGCAGTTCTTC.

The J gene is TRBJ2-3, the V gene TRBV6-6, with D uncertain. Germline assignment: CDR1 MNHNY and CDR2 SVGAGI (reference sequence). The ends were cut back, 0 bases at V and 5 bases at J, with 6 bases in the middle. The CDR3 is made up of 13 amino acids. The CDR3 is CASSYSRGDTQYF. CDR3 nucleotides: TGTGCCAGCAGTTACTCGAGAGGAGATACGCAGTATTTT.

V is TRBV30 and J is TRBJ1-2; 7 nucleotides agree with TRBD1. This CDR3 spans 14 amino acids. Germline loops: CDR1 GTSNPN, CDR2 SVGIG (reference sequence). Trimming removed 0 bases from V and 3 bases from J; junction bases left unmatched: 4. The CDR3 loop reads CAWSVDREYYGYTF. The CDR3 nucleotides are TGTGCCTGGAGTGTAGACAGGGAATACTATGGCTACACCTTC.

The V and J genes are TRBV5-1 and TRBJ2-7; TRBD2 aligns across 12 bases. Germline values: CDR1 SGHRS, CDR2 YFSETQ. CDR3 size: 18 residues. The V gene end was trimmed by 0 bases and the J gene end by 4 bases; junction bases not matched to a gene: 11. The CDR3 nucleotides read TGCGCCAGCAGCTTGGAAGCTAGCGGGAGGGGATACGGTTACGAGCAGTACTTC. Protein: CASSLEASGRGYGYEQYF.

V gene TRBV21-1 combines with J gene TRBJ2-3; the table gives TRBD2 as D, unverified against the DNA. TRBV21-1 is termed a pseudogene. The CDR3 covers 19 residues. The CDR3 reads CASSKPPGLAGPSTDTQYF. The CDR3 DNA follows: TGTGCCAGCAGCAAGCCACCGGGACTAGCGGGACCTAGCACAGATACGCAGTATTTT.

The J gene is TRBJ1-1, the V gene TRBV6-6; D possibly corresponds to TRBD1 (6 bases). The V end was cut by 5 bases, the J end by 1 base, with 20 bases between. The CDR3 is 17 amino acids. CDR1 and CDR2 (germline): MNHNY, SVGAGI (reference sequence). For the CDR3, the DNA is TGTGCCAGCAGTCCCAACGTAGGACAGATGGGGAACACTGAAGCTTTCTTT. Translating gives CASSPNVGQMGNTEAFF.

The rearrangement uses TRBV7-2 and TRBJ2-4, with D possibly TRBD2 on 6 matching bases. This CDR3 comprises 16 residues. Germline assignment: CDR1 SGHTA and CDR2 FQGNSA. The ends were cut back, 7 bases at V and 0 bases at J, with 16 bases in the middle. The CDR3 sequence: CASTGERLIAKNIQYF. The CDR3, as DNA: TGTGCCAGCACGGGGGAAAGGCTTATAGCCAAAAACATTCAGTACTTC.

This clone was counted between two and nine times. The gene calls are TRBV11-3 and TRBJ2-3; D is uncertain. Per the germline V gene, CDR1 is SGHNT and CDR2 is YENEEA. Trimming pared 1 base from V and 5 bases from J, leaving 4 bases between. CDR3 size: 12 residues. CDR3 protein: CASSLGQDTQYF. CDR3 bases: TGTGCCAGCAGCTTAGGGCAAGATACGCAGTATTTT.

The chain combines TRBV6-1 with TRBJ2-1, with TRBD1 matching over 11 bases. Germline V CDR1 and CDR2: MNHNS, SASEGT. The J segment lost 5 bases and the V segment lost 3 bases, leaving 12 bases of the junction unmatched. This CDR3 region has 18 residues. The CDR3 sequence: CASSDRDRGVGKDNEQFF. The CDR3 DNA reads TGTGCCAGCAGTGATCGGGACAGGGGGGTTGGGAAGGACAATGAGCAGTTCTTC.

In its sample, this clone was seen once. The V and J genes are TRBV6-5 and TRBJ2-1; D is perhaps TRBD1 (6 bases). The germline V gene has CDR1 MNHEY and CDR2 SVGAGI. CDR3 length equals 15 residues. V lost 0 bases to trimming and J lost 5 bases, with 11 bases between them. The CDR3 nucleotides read TGTGCCAGCAGTTACTCCCGGCAGGGGAACAATGAGCAGTTCTTC. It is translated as CASSYSRQGNNEQFF.

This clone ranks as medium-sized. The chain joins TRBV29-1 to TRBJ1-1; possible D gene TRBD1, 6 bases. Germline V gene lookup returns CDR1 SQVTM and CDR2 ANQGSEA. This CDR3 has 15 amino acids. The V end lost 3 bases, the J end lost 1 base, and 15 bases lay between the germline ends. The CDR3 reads CSVDRGQTGNTEAFF. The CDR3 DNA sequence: TGCAGCGTTGATAGGGGCCAGACAGGGAACACTGAAGCTTTCTTT.

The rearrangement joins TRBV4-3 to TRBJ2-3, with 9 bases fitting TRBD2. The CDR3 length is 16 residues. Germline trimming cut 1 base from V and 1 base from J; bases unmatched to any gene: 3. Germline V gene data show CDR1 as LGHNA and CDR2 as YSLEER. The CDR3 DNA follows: TGCGCCAGCAGCCAAGGGGTAGCGGGGGGCACAGATACGCAGTATTTT. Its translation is CASSQGVAGGTDTQYF.

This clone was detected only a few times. The CDR3 loop is CASSEQRRSYNEQFF. The DNA of the CDR3 is TGTGCCAGCAGTGAGCAGAGGCGCTCCTACAATGAGCAGTTCTTC. J is TRBJ2-1 and V is TRBV6-1; D uncertain. Trimming shortened V by 3 bases and J by 0 bases, and 9 bases separated the two germline ends. The CDR3 contains 15 residues. Looked up from germline, CDR1 is MNHNS and CDR2 is SASEGT.

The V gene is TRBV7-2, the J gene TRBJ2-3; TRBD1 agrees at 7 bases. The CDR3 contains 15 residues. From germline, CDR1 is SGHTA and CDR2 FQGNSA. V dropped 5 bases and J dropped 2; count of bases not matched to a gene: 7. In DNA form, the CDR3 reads TGTGCCAGCAGCGGGTCGACAGGGTTCACAGATACGCAGTATTTT. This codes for CASSGSTGFTDTQYF.

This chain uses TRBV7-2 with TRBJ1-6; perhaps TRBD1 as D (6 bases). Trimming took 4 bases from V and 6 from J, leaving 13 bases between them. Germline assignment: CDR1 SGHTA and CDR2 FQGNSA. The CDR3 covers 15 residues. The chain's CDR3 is CASSSQGQLNSPLHF. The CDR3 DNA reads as TGTGCCAGCAGCTCCCAAGGACAGCTTAATTCACCCCTCCACTTT.

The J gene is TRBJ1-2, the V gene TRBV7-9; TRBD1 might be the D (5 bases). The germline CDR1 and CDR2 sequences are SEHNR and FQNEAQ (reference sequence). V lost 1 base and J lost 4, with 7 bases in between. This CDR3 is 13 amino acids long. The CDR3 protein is CASSLGGAYGYTF. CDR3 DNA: TGTGCCAGCAGCTTAGGGGGCGCCTATGGCTACACCTTC. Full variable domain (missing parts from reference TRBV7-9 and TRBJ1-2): DTGVSQNPRHKITKRGQNVTFRCDPISEHNRLYWYRQTLGQGPEFLTYFQNEAQLEKSRLLSDRFSAERPKGSFSTLEIQRTEQGDSAMYLCASSLGGAYGYTFGSGTRLTVV.